This is a list of T cell receptor beta chains from one sample in a study of blood T cell repertoires in COVID-19. Profiling relied on immunoSEQ multiplex PCR, and the TCRdb table lists in-frame clones only, not all of them. Of some 180,000 clones listed, 81% are singletons. Sequencing used peripheral blood. These receptors all stem from a woman aged 35 to 49 with COVID-19, enrolled during active disease. CDR3s include the opening cysteine and the closing phenylalanine or tryptophan. The order of the fields is clone size, D gene, J gene, V gene, CDR3 protein, CDR3 DNA. The D gene is left open where the match is weak. Clone sizes are given selectively: once, few, many, or a class where the clone is expanded.

NA | TRBD2 | TRBJ2-5 | TRBV2 | CASSEGISGVQGTQYF | TGTGCCAGCAGTGAAGGGATTAGCGGGGTCCAAGGGACCCAGTACTTC
NA | NA | TRBJ1-1 | TRBV6-5 | CASSYSRQMMNTEAFF | TGTGCCAGCAGTTACTCGAGACAGATGATGAACACTGAAGCTTTCTTT
NA | TRBD1 | TRBJ1-6 | TRBV19 | CASHRGQGYSPLHF | TGTGCCAGTCACAGAGGACAGGGGTATTCACCCCTCCACTTT
NA | TRBD1 | TRBJ1-2 | TRBV2 | CASSTPGTGYGYTF | TGTGCCAGCTCGACCCCCGGGACAGGCTATGGCTACACCTTC
once | NA | TRBJ2-1 | TRBV3-1/TRBV3-2 | CASSLRGIAYNEQFF | TGTGCCAGCAGCTTGAGGGGGATCGCCTACAATGAGCAGTTCTTC
many | NA | TRBJ2-1 | TRBV6-5 | CATYATDSNHNEQFF | TGTGCCACCTATGCGACCGACTCCAACCACAATGAGCAGTTCTTC
NA | TRBD2 | TRBJ2-7 | TRBV10-2 | CASSESILAGVHEQYF | TGCGCCAGCAGTGAGTCCATTCTAGCGGGAGTCCACGAGCAGTACTTC
NA | NA | TRBJ1-2 | TRBV7-9 | CASSPGGGAYGYTF | TGTGCCAGCAGCCCTGGGGGGGGCGCTTATGGCTACACCTTC
once | TRBD1 | TRBJ1-1 | TRBV5-1 | CASKQGDLNTEAFF | TGCGCCAGCAAACAGGGGGATTTGAACACTGAAGCTTTCTTT
once | TRBD2 | TRBJ2-5 | TRBV27 | CASRRLAGKETQYF | TGTGCCAGCAGGAGACTAGCGGGTAAAGAGACCCAGTACTTC
NA | NA | TRBJ2-3 | TRBV3-1/TRBV3-2 | CASSQRGGASTDTQYF | TGTGCCAGCAGCCAGCGAGGGGGGGCTAGCACAGATACGCAGTATTTT
NA | NA | TRBJ1-2 | TRBV18 | CASSPPDSYGYTF | TGTGCCAGCTCACCACCCGACAGCTATGGCTACACCTTC
NA | NA | TRBJ1-2 | TRBV12-3/TRBV12-4 | CASSFQGYGYTF | TGTGCCAGCAGTTTCCAGGGATATGGCTACACCTTC
NA | NA | TRBJ2-5 | TRBV19 | CASSTSETQYF | TGTGCCAGTAGTACTAGTGAGACCCAGTACTTC
NA | NA | TRBJ2-3 | TRBV3-1/TRBV3-2 | CASSQGGGTDTQYF | TGTGCCAGCAGCCAAGGGGGGGGCACAGATACGCAGTATTTT
NA | NA | TRBJ2-7 | TRBV4-2 | CASSQAEEQYF | TGTGCCAGCAGCCAAGCTGAGGAGCAGTACTTC
NA | NA | TRBJ1-1 | TRBV5-5 | CASSLGGISTEAFF | TGTGCCAGCAGCTTGGGAGGGATAAGCACTGAAGCTTTCTTT
NA | NA | TRBJ2-1 | TRBV12-3/TRBV12-4 | CASIRGSGDEQFF | TGTGCCAGCATTCGTGGGAGTGGGGATGAGCAGTTCTTC
NA | NA | TRBJ1-1 | TRBV19 | CASSQEAMNTEAFF | TGTGCCAGTAGTCAGGAGGCCATGAACACTGAAGCTTTCTTT
NA | TRBD2 | TRBJ2-1 | TRBV6-5 | CASTLAGDNEQFF | TGTGCCAGCACACTAGCGGGGGACAATGAGCAGTTCTTC
NA | NA | TRBJ2-1 | TRBV21-1 | CASSVKGTGADEQFF | TGTGCCAGCAGCGTTAAGGGGACAGGGGCGGATGAGCAGTTCTTC
NA | TRBD2 | TRBJ2-3 | TRBV5-1 | CASSTGGGRGDTQYF | TGCGCCAGCAGCACCGGCGGCGGGAGGGGAGATACGCAGTATTTT
NA | TRBD2 | TRBJ2-3 | TRBV11-2 | CASSSWTSGSRYTQYF | TGTGCCAGCAGCTCCTGGACTAGCGGGAGTCGGTATACGCAGTATTTT
NA | TRBD2 | TRBJ2-7 | TRBV3-1/TRBV3-2 | CASSPSGRALGYEQYF | TGTGCCAGCAGCCCTAGCGGGAGGGCCCTGGGATACGAGCAGTACTTC
NA | NA | TRBJ1-2 | TRBV7-9 | CASSLMSSNRYGYTF | TGTGCCAGCAGCTTAATGAGTTCCAACAGATATGGCTACACCTTC
NA | TRBD1 | TRBJ2-5 | TRBV20-1 | CSASFTGTGTEETQYF | TGCAGTGCTAGTTTCACCGGGACAGGGACGGAAGAGACCCAGTACTTC
NA | TRBD1 | TRBJ1-2 | TRBV7-2 | CASSSLRQGYGYTF | TGTGCCAGCAGCTCCCTTAGACAGGGCTATGGCTACACCTTC
NA | NA | TRBJ2-6 | TRBV7-8 | CASSYNRAGANVLTF | TGTGCCAGCAGCTATAACAGGGCTGGGGCCAACGTCCTGACTTTC
NA | NA | TRBJ2-1 | TRBV11-2 | CASSGRWGGPTGIHEQFF | TGTGCCAGCAGCGGAAGGTGGGGGGGGCCGACCGGGATCCATGAGCAGTTCTTC
NA | TRBD2 | TRBJ2-7 | TRBV5-4 | CASSLPGLAGEEQYF | TGTGCCAGCAGCTTACCGGGACTAGCGGGAGAAGAGCAGTACTTC
once | NA | TRBJ1-2 | TRBV27 | CASSFGSNYGYTF | TGTGCCAGCAGTTTTGGGAGTAACTATGGCTACACCTTC
NA | TRBD1 | TRBJ2-2 | TRBV6-5 | CASGSGGSGELFF | TGTGCCAGCGGGTCAGGGGGCTCCGGGGAGCTGTTTTTT
NA | TRBD2 | TRBJ2-7 | TRBV5-4 | CASSFRTSGRAEQYF | TGTGCCAGCAGCTTTCGGACTAGCGGGAGAGCCGAGCAGTACTTC
NA | NA | TRBJ2-2 | TRBV7-9 | CASSPPFASNTGELFF | TGTGCCAGCAGCCCGCCTTTTGCTAGTAACACCGGGGAGCTGTTTTTT
NA | NA | TRBJ2-7 | TRBV4-1 | CASSQIVVHRASEQYF | TGCGCCAGCAGCCAAATAGTCGTGCACAGGGCATCCGAGCAGTACTTC
NA | NA | TRBJ2-1 | TRBV6-1 | CASSDAGRSSYNEQFF | TGTGCCAGCAGTGACGCCGGTCGGAGCTCCTACAATGAGCAGTTCTTC
NA | NA | TRBJ2-2 | TRBV27 | CASSPGMGSTGELFF | TGTGCCAGCAGTCCAGGGATGGGATCCACCGGGGAGCTGTTTTTT
NA | NA | TRBJ1-4 | TRBV4-1 | CASSQGHRQASNEKLFF | TGCGCCAGCAGCCAAGGCCATAGACAGGCGTCTAATGAAAAACTGTTTTTT
NA | NA | TRBJ2-3 | TRBV5-8 | CASSLGRVGTDTQYF | TGTGCCAGCAGCTTGGGCCGGGTGGGCACAGATACGCAGTATTTT
NA | NA | TRBJ2-5 | TRBV7-8 | CASSLVETGEETQYF | TGTGCCAGCAGCTTAGTAGAGACGGGAGAAGAGACCCAGTACTTC
NA | NA | TRBJ2-2 | TRBV7-3 | CASSRGVPGELFF | TGTGCCAGCAGCCGCGGGGTACCCGGGGAGCTGTTTTTT
NA | TRBD2 | TRBJ2-7 | TRBV13 | CASGEAGATSDSEQYF | TGTGCCAGCGGTGAAGCGGGAGCTACCTCGGACAGCGAGCAGTACTTC
NA | TRBD1 | TRBJ1-3 | TRBV7-9 | CASSSSGTGRHSGNTIYF | TGTGCCAGCAGCTCATCCGGGACAGGGAGGCACTCTGGAAACACCATATATTTT